The T cell receptor beta chain described here comes from a study of blood T cells in healthy people across ages (dated by TCRdb to about 2015). In terms of the full investigation: In model experiments, template switching captured about one uniquely barcoded TCR beta cDNA molecule for every two T cells. For two donors (one aged 18 to 30 and one aged 80 or older), the study analyzed two additional independent replicas of 1 million unique cDNA reads from the same blood draw. The donors were divided into four age groups: young (average 16 years), middle-aged (approximately 39), aged (62) and long-lived (roughly 82). To avoid experimental bias, donors of different ages were spread randomly across the sequencing lanes. Using deep sequencing normalized with unique cDNA molecular identifiers, the study measured how TCR beta repertoire diversity changes with age. What the study reported, not specific to this receptor: As age increased, observed TCR beta diversity per million T cells dropped in a roughly linear way, and a significant reduction was already evident by age 40. Because the CMV infection status of the donors was unknown, age-related changes in expanded clonotypes may potentially have been confounded. Observed TCR beta diversity correlated strongly with the percentage of naive T cells measured by flow cytometry. Bulk unsorted PBMC profiling prevented conclusive comparison of naive and antigen-experienced compartments. Estimates of total diversity based on one million sequenced T cells were considered lower bounds and underestimates. The long-lived group showed more naive CD4+ T cells, fewer expanded clones and increased TCR diversity than the aged group, suggesting age selection.

The library was generated by 5' RACE. The data were produced on an Illumina HiSeq 2500. A second PCR of roughly 7 to 11 cycles was performed with a sample-barcoded 5' primer and a J-beta primer mix. A template-switch 5' adaptor carrying 12 random nucleotides introduced a unique molecular identifier onto each TCR beta cDNA molecule. Each sample yielded at least 3 million CDR3-containing paired-end reads. All of the RNA was converted into first-strand cDNA using the Mint cDNA synthesis kit, with a TRBC-specific oligonucleotide serving as the primer. Following uracil-DNA glycosylase treatment, all cDNA underwent a first 18-cycle PCR with the universal primers M1SS and BC2_uni_R. The authors processed their data as follows. Each sample was normalized by randomly selecting 1 million high-quality reads, each carrying a distinct molecular identifier. Instead of being binned into consensus sequences, reads with shared molecular identifiers were discarded. MiTCR, set to a Q25 quality threshold and the strictest error-elimination algorithm, was used for CDR3 identification, clonotype clustering and error correction. A nonparametric unseen species model with Euler transformation was used to estimate lower-bound total TCR beta diversity. TCRdb passed the public sequencing reads through fastp at Q25 and MiXCR, retaining productive beta sequences. Rows are combined by CDR3 protein, so each entry shows the most common genes and DNA. TCRdb, not the original authors, processed these V and J calls. The sample table holds nearly 800,000 distinct CDR3 sequences, of which roughly 50% were seen once. The ten largest make up approximately 24% of the sample.

Reading from cysteine to phenylalanine, the CDR3 counts 17 amino acids. Only the CDR3 portion is preserved as DNA: 51 bases, with reading frame beginning at the first base. V has 8 bases trimmed and J has 5 bases trimmed; junction bases matching no gene number 13. CDR1 is given as KGHSH and CDR2 as LQKENI, both from the germline V gene. Notes on this clonotype: The antigen this receptor binds is unknown. Qualities for individual bases were not recorded, and no much larger clone is one base off.

Systemically healthy Caucasian individuals from Russia, over 30 in total and aged roughly 6 to 95 years, were included as donors. Roughly 10 milliliters of peripheral blood were drawn from each donor into EDTA-treated Vacutainer tubes. PBMCs were isolated by Ficoll-Paque density-gradient centrifugation, with at least 6 million obtained per sample. Total RNA, at least 6 micrograms per sample, was extracted from PBMCs with Trizol reagent. For every donor, flow cytometry on a PBMC aliquot measured the percentage of naive CD45RAhigh/CD27high T cells. Sequencing was performed on blood. This clonotype originated in a man between 35 and 55 years old in good health. The chain links TRBV18 with TRBJ2-1; 12 bases in the middle match TRBD1. Read as DNA, the sequence is TGTGCCAGCCACCGGGACAGGGGGCTCACTGCGAACAATGAGCAGTTCTTC. Its protein reads: CASHRDRGLTANNEQFF.